This T cell receptor (beta chain) appears in the sequencing data of a study of blood T cell repertoires in COVID-19. Clones were sequenced by immunoSEQ multiplex PCR, and TCRdb holds only the in-frame ones, with some missing. The repertoire holds approximately 100,000 clones, with around 84% as singletons. This CDR3 comprises 13 residues. This receptor was taken from a woman aged 55-70 years with acute or convalescent COVID-19. What was sequenced was peripheral blood. The genes are TRBV12-2 and TRBJ2-7; the table calls TRBD2, which could not be checked here. TRBV12-2 is classified as a pseudogene. Here the CDR3 DNA reads TGTGCAAGTCGCATTCTCCTAGCTTACGAGCAGTACTTC. Translating it yields CASRILLAYEQYF.